These 10 T cell receptor beta chains were all obtained from the same sample, sequenced in a study of cytomegalovirus exposure and HLA in healthy donors. The PCR contained 60 Vbeta and 13 Jbeta primers. Profiling relied on immunoSEQ multiplex PCR, and the TCRdb table lists in-frame clones only, not all of them. The table records 100,000 to 150,000 clones, around 83% of them present only once. The specimen sequenced was PBMCs. These receptors were collected from a woman under 30 in good health and CMV-seropositive.

CDR3 protein: CASSGQGGDEQFF. In DNA form, the CDR3 reads TGTGCCAGCAGTGGACAGGGGGGCGATGAGCAGTTCTTC. The chain recombines TRBV27 with TRBJ2-1; TRBD1 agrees at 10 bases. From germline, CDR1 is MNHEY and CDR2 SMNVEV (reference sequence). J was trimmed by 8 bases and V by 5 bases; bases with no gene match: 3. CDR3 length equals 13 residues.

The J gene is TRBJ1-5, the V gene TRBV19, with D uncertain. Trimming shortened V by 1 base and J by 2 bases, and 12 bases separated the two germline ends. Germline V gene sequence: CDR1 LNHDA, CDR2 SQIVND (reference sequence). This CDR3 region has 16 residues. The CDR3 here is CASSIVVSGGNQPQHF. CDR3 DNA: TGTGCCAGTAGTATAGTTGTCTCGGGTGGCAATCAGCCCCAGCATTTT.

The count of this clone is one. The CDR3 here is CASSRTGGSYNEQFF. The CDR3 bases are TGTGCCAGCAGCCGTACAGGGGGCTCCTACAATGAGCAGTTCTTC. This chain joins TRBV7-9 and TRBJ2-1; TRBD1 aligns across 8 bases. CDR3 size: 15 residues. Germline V lookup: CDR1 SEHNR, CDR2 FQNEAQ (reference sequence). Trimming cost V 5 bases and J 0 bases; bases outside gene matches: 3.

The chain carries TRBV5-1 and TRBJ2-6; D unresolved. Germline V gene data show CDR1 as SGHRS and CDR2 as YFSETQ. This CDR3 is 14 amino acids long. V lost 3 bases to trimming and J lost 2 bases, with 6 bases between them. DNA of the CDR3: TGCGCCAGCAGCTACAGCCCTGGGGCCAACGTCCTGACTTTC. Its translation is CASSYSPGANVLTF. Full variable domain (remainder filled in from reference TRBV5-1 and TRBJ2-6): KAGVTQTPRYLIKTRGQQVTLSCSPISGHRSVSWYQQTPGQGLQFLFEYFSETQRNKGNFPGRFSGRQFSNSRSEMNVSTLELGDSALYLCASSYSPGANVLTFGAGSRLTVL.

V and J are TRBV27 and TRBJ2-7; possibly TRBD2 for D (5 bases). The V end lost 6 bases, the J end lost 3 bases, and 12 bases lay between the germline ends. The CDR3 extends over 13 amino acids. Germline V gene lookup returns CDR1 MNHEY and CDR2 SMNVEV (reference sequence). CDR3: CASSLLEDYEQYF. The CDR3 coding sequence is TGTGCCAGCAGCCTCCTGGAGGACTACGAGCAGTACTTC.

This clone has only one observation. The V and J genes are TRBV19 and TRBJ1-5; D gene uncertain. This CDR3 is 17 amino acids long. With 2 bases removed from V and 0 bases from J, the gap between germline ends came to 14 bases. Germline V gene data show CDR1 as LNHDA and CDR2 as SQIVND (reference sequence). CDR3 sequence reads: CASSISPSFYSNQPQHF. DNA for the CDR3: TGTGCCAGTAGTATAAGCCCTTCCTTCTATAGCAATCAGCCCCAGCATTTT.

V usage is TRBV27 and J usage is TRBJ2-5; D remains unclear. Between the trimmed V and J ends, which lost 0 bases and 5 bases, there was a span of 7 bases. Germline V gene lookup returns CDR1 MNHEY and CDR2 SMNVEV (reference sequence). CDR3 length: 13 residues. This chain's CDR3 is CASSLSTGETQYF. The CDR3 DNA sequence: TGTGCCAGCAGTTTATCGACCGGGGAGACCCAGTACTTC.

The V call is TRBV7-6, the J call TRBJ2-7, with D possibly matching TRBD1 (5 bases). CDR1 is SGHVS and CDR2 is FNYEAQ in the germline V gene. V was clipped by 1 base and J by 6 bases, with 7 bases between them. The CDR3 is 12 amino acids. CDR3 nucleotides: TGTGCCAGCAGCTTAGTAGGGGCCGAGCAGTACTTC. As protein: CASSLVGAEQYF. The whole variable domain, remainder taken from reference TRBV7-6 and TRBJ2-7, is GAGVSQSPRYKVTKRGQDVALRCDPISGHVSLYWYRQALGQGPEFLTYFNYEAQQDKSGLPNDRFSAERPEGSISTLTIQRTEQRDSAMYRCASSLVGAEQYFGPGTRLTVT.

This chain uses TRBV6-1 with TRBJ1-5; the D gene is possibly TRBD1 (5 bases). V lost 2 bases and J lost 0, with 11 bases in between. The CDR3 runs to 16 residues. The germline CDR1 and CDR2 sequences are MNHNS and SASEGT. CDR3 nucleotide sequence: TGTGCCAGCAGTGAACTTGGGGGGTATAGCAATCAGCCCCAGCATTTT. Translation: CASSELGGYSNQPQHF.

This clone has just a few counts. The chain joins TRBV14 to TRBJ1-1, with a possible D match to TRBD1 (6 bases). V lost 3 bases to trimming and J lost 3 bases, with 8 bases between them. The CDR3 sequence is 13 residues long. Germline V CDR1 and CDR2: SGHDN, FVKESK. The CDR3 DNA reads TGTGCCAGCAGCCAGTCAGGGGACACTGAAGCTTTCTTT. It specifies CASSQSGDTEAFF.